What follows are 21 T cell receptor beta chains derived from one specimen sequenced in a study of graft-versus-host responses after intestinal transplantation. Graft-derived tissue was subjected to processing to liberate intraepithelial and lamina propria lymphocytes. Sequencing was performed with immunoSEQ multiplex PCR; in TCRdb, only in-frame clones are kept and a portion is missing. This sample carries roughly 8,400 clones, about 74% of them seen once, and the ten largest clones take roughly 32%. Sequencing was performed on ileum tissue, taken approximately 490 days after intestinal transplant. The receptors originated from a human patient who received an intestinal transplant, so some T cells may come from the graft donor.

This clone was found a few times. V and J are TRBV28 and TRBJ1-5; tentative D call: TRBD1 (6 bases). The CDR3 extends over 14 amino acids. V dropped 7 bases and J dropped 4 bases, with 14 bases sitting between them. Germline CDR1 is MDHEN and CDR2 is SYDVKM. The DNA of the CDR3 is TGTGCCAGCACTCGGGGGGGGCGTAATCAGCCCCAGCATTTT. Amino acids: CASTRGGRNQPQHF. Filled out from reference TRBV28 and TRBJ1-5, the complete variable domain reads DVKVTQSSRYLVKRTGEKVFLECVQDMDHENMFWYRQDPGLGLRLIYFSYDVKMKEKGDIPEGYSVSREKKERFSLILESASTNQTSMYLCASTRGGRNQPQHFGDGTRLSIL.

The chain is built from TRBV5-5 and TRBJ1-5; D uncertain. CDR3 length: 16 amino acids. The V end lost 1 base, the J end lost 3 bases, and 14 bases lay between the germline ends. Per the germline V gene, CDR1 is SGHKS and CDR2 is YYEKEE (reference sequence). CDR3 nucleotide sequence: TGTGCCAGCAGCTTGTTCCAGAAAAATTTCAATCAGCCCCAGCATTTT. Its translation: CASSLFQKNFNQPQHF. Drawing the rest from reference TRBV5-5 and TRBJ1-5, the complete variable domain is DAGVTQSPTHLIKTRGQQVTLRCSPISGHKSVSWYQQVLGQGPQFIFQYYEKEERGRGNFPDRFSARQFPNYSSELNVNALLLGDSALYLCASSLFQKNFNQPQHFGDGTRLSIL.

This clone was seen a handful of times. This sequence joins TRBV19 and TRBJ2-1, with 7 bases that match TRBD1. CDR1 is LNHDA and CDR2 is SQIVND in the germline V gene (reference sequence). The V segment lost 4 bases and the J segment 7 bases; nucleotides outside the gene matches: 7. The CDR3 runs to 14 residues. Here the CDR3 DNA reads TGTGCCAGTAGTACGGGACAGCAACTGAATGAGCAGTTCTTC. Translated: CASSTGQQLNEQFF.

This clone was counted a few times. The J gene is TRBJ2-5, the V gene TRBV23-1; 9 nucleotides line up with TRBD1. TRBV23-1 is classed as an ORF, of uncertain function. The CDR3 consists of 15 residues. Germline trimming cut 8 bases from V and 4 bases from J; bases unmatched to any gene: 11. Here the CDR3 reads CASLSGTGKSETQYF. CDR3 coding DNA: TGCGCCAGCCTATCCGGGACAGGGAAATCAGAGACCCAGTACTTC.

This chain joins TRBV7-9 and TRBJ1-5, with TRBD1 identical over 8 bases. The CDR3 loop spans 18 amino acids. Germline CDR1 and CDR2: SEHNR and FQNEAQ (reference sequence). The trim removed 1 base at V and 1 base at J, leaving 9 bases unmatched. This CDR3 is CASSLGWAGGSSNQPQHF. CDR3 sequence (DNA): TGTGCCAGCAGCTTAGGATGGGCAGGGGGCTCGAGCAATCAGCCCCAGCATTTT.

The chain links TRBV7-2 to TRBJ2-5; no clear D. V was pared by 7 bases and J by 2 bases, with 11 bases between. CDR1 is SGHTA and CDR2 is FQGNSA in the germline V gene. The CDR3 is made up of 13 amino acids. The CDR3 reads CASTASRQETQYF. The CDR3 DNA sequence: TGTGCCAGCACGGCGTCCCGTCAAGAGACCCAGTACTTC.

This chain joins TRBV6-5 and TRBJ1-2; a possible D gene is TRBD1 (6 bases). CDR1 and CDR2 from the germline V gene are MNHEY and SVGAGI. The germline V and J ends were trimmed by 4 bases and 0 bases, with 9 bases remaining between them. The CDR3 contains 14 residues. The CDR3 sequence is CASSFGQSNYGYTF. CDR3 nucleotide sequence: TGTGCCAGCAGTTTCGGACAGTCTAACTATGGCTACACCTTC.

V gene TRBV18 combines with J gene TRBJ2-5; the match to TRBD2 covers 10 bases. Germline V gene data show CDR1 as KGHSH and CDR2 as LQKENI. This CDR3 comprises 15 residues. The V segment lost 5 bases and the J segment 3 bases; nucleotides outside the gene matches: 6. CDR3 coding DNA: TGTGCCAGCTCAAGGTCTAGCGGGAGTGAAGAGACCCAGTACTTC. Its translation: CASSRSSGSEETQYF.

The chain carries TRBV29-1 and TRBJ1-1; tentatively, D is TRBD1 (5 bases). Trimming shortened V by 6 bases and J by 0 bases, and 8 bases separated the two germline ends. Germline-derived CDR1 and CDR2 are SQVTM and ANQGSEA. The CDR3 sequence is 12 residues long. The CDR3: CSVGHMNTEAFF. In DNA form, the CDR3 reads TGCAGCGTAGGACACATGAACACTGAAGCTTTCTTT.

The chain recombines TRBV23-1 with TRBJ1-2; unclear D gene. TRBV23-1 is designated an ORF whose function remains uncertain. V lost 0 bases and J 3 bases, leaving 11 bases between the germline ends. CDR3 length: 15 residues. CDR3 in amino acids: CASSQSRSTDYGYTF. CDR3 nucleotide sequence: TGCGCCAGCAGTCAATCCCGATCCACCGACTATGGCTACACCTTC.

This chain links TRBV5-1 with TRBJ2-7; the D gene is possibly TRBD2 (5 bases). The germline V and J ends were trimmed by 4 bases and 3 bases, with 8 bases remaining between them. Germline values: CDR1 SGHRS, CDR2 YFSETQ. The CDR3 loop spans 12 amino acids. In nucleotides, the CDR3 is TGCGCCAGCAGCGGCGACTACTACGAGCAGTACTTC. This sequence encodes CASSGDYYEQYF.

The CDR3 here is CASSEAHRGGGNQPQHF. The CDR3 DNA is TGTGCCAGCAGTGAAGCGCACCGGGGTGGCGGCAATCAGCCCCAGCATTTT. The chain employs TRBV6-1 and TRBJ1-5, with D unclear. Germline V gene lookup returns CDR1 MNHNS and CDR2 SASEGT. V lost 0 bases and J lost 2, with 14 bases in between. CDR3 size: 17 residues.

This chain connects TRBV19 to TRBJ1-1, with D uncertain. Germline V lookup: CDR1 LNHDA, CDR2 SQIVND (reference sequence). There are 13 residues in the CDR3. V dropped 3 bases and J dropped 0 bases, with 5 bases sitting between them. The CDR3 nucleotides read TGTGCCAGTAGTATGAGGATGAACACTGAAGCTTTCTTT. It specifies CASSMRMNTEAFF.

CDR3: CASSVYNEQFF. CDR3 bases: TGTGCCAGCAGCGTCTACAATGAGCAGTTCTTC. The chain uses TRBV9 and TRBJ2-1; D not resolved. This CDR3 is built from 11 residues. V was pared by 2 bases and J by 3 bases, with 0 bases between. Germline V gene lookup returns CDR1 SGDLS and CDR2 YYNGEE.

The genes are TRBV5-1 and TRBJ2-2, with 13 positions matching TRBD2. V lost 5 bases and J lost 3; bases outside the gene matches: 7. CDR1 and CDR2 (germline): SGHRS, YFSETQ. The CDR3 covers 17 residues. The CDR3: CASRRLAGGWDTGELFF. CDR3 DNA: TGCGCCAGCAGAAGACTAGCGGGAGGTTGGGACACCGGGGAGCTGTTTTTT.

The V gene is TRBV6-4, the J gene TRBJ2-3, with 9 bases fitting TRBD1. Per germline, CDR1 MRHNA and CDR2 SNTAGT. CDR3 size: 14 residues. V trimming: 8 bases; J trimming: 3 bases; junction bases outside the gene matches: 6. The CDR3 sequence is CASSDRGFTDTQYF. The CDR3 DNA reads as TGTGCCAGCTCGGACAGGGGTTTTACAGATACGCAGTATTTT.

The chain recombines TRBV19 with TRBJ2-3; 8 bases are a match to TRBD2. Trimming removed 3 bases from V and 3 bases from J; junction bases left unmatched: 5. This CDR3 region has 15 residues. Looked up from germline, CDR1 is LNHDA and CDR2 is SQIVND (reference sequence). The CDR3 DNA follows: TGTGCCAGTAGTATGGGAGCGGGAGCTACAGATACGCAGTATTTT. Translation gives CASSMGAGATDTQYF.

The chain carries TRBV6-6 and TRBJ2-7, with D possibly called TRBD1 or TRBD2 (5 bases each). This CDR3 comprises 14 residues. CDR1 MNHNY and CDR2 SVGAGI come from the germline V gene (reference sequence). V was clipped by 0 bases and J by 3 bases, with 9 bases between them. The CDR3 sequence is CASSYSGTDYEQYF. The CDR3 nucleotides read TGTGCCAGCAGTTACTCGGGGACGGACTACGAGCAGTACTTC.

The CDR3 is CASSYVGRNTEAFF. CDR3 in DNA: TGTGCCAGCAGTTATGTGGGCAGGAACACTGAAGCTTTCTTT. This rearrangement joins TRBV6-6 to TRBJ1-1; D gene uncertain. CDR3 length: 14 amino acids. Germline V gives CDR1 MNHNY, CDR2 SVGAGI (reference sequence). V was shortened by 3 bases and J by 1 base, with 9 bases between the two germline ends.

For the CDR3, the DNA is TGTGCCAGCAGTTACAGCAGGGGGGGGAACGAGCAGTACTTC. Amino acid sequence: CASSYSRGGNEQYF. This chain connects TRBV6-5 to TRBJ2-7; D is perhaps TRBD1 or TRBD2 (7 bases each). V dropped 2 bases and J dropped 5 bases, with 13 bases sitting between them. Germline CDR1 and CDR2: MNHEY and SVGAGI. This CDR3 has 14 amino acids.

The V gene is TRBV28, the J gene TRBJ1-4; D is perhaps TRBD1 (5 bases). Germline lookup yields CDR1 MDHEN and CDR2 SYDVKM. V lost 7 bases and J lost 4, with 7 bases in between. The CDR3 extends over 12 amino acids. CDR3 nucleotides: TGTGCCAGCAACAGGATTAATGAAAAACTGTTTTTT. Encoded protein: CASNRINEKLFF.